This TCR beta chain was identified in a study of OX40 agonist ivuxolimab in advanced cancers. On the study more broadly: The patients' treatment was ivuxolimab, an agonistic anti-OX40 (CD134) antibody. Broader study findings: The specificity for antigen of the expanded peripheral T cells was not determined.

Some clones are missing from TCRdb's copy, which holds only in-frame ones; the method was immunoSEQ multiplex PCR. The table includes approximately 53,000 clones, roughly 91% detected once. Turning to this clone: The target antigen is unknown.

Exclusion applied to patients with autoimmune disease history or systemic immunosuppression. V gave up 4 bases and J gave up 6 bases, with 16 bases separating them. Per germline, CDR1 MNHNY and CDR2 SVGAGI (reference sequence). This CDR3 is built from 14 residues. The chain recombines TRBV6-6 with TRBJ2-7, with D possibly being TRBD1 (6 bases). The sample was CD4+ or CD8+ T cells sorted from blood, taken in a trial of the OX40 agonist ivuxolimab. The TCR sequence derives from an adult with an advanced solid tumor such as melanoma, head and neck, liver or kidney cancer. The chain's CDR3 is CASSFPGVTAEQYF. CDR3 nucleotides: TGTGCCAGCAGTTTCCCAGGGGTGACGGCCGAGCAGTACTTC.